This TCR beta chain originates from a study of human thymus T cells. General study findings and limits: V and J gene usage appeared biased in thymic and blood repertoires.

V was trimmed by 1 base and J by 0 bases, leaving 8 bases between them. CDR1 and CDR2 (germline): LNHNV, YYDKDF (reference sequence). CDR3 size: 15 residues. As regards this clone: Its antigen is not known.

Repertoires were generated with immunoSEQ multiplex PCR, while TCRdb's copy carries only in-frame clones and drops some. Of 46,000 or so clones in the sample, around 93% were seen once. Donor material was obtained from healthy Finnish infants undergoing corrective surgery for congenital heart defects. Four of the eight donors gave roughly 0.5-1 mL blood during surgery. Blood DNA came from all available leukocytes, not a fixed cell number. The V and J genes are TRBV15 and TRBJ2-3, with D hard to call. The specimen was blood. This TCR was sampled from a girl under three years old with a congenital heart defect but otherwise immunologically healthy. CDR3 sequence: CATSRGPGSTDTQYF. In DNA form, the CDR3 reads TGTGCCACCAGCAGAGGCCCAGGTAGCACAGATACGCAGTATTTT. The full variable domain, completed using reference TRBV15 and TRBJ2-3, is DAMVIQNPRYQVTQFGKPVTLSCSQTLNHNVMYWYQQKSSQAPKLLFHYYDKDFNNEADTPDNFQSRRPNTSFCFLDIRSPGLGDTAMYLCATSRGPGSTDTQYFGPGTRLTVL.